This T cell receptor (beta chain) stems from a study of T cell repertoires in cytomegalovirus infection. This clonotype was observed a handful of times. TCRdb used MiXCR to reprocess the reads, holding one entry per CDR3 protein. The sample comprises hundreds of thousands of distinct CDR3 sequences, 11% of which are singletons, and about a tenth rests with the top ten. Germline CDR1 MDHEN, CDR2 SYDVKM. The CDR3 spans 14 residues. V shed 5 bases, J shed 2 bases, and the junction held 5 bases outside the gene matches. This TCR was recovered from a human donor in good health (CMV status not recorded). Some clones in this sample may be carry-over from other donors' samples. This rearrangement joins TRBV28 to TRBJ2-7; TRBD1 aligns across 8 bases. The sample comprised PBMCs. The CDR3 sequence: CASSETGAPYEQYF. The CDR3 DNA is TGTGCCAGCAGTGAGACAGGGGCCCCCTACGAGCAGTACTTC.